The clone carrying this T cell receptor (beta chain) occurred once. The data were obtained in a study of control samples from healthy donors and cancer patients. Data came from immunoSEQ multiplex PCR; TCRdb stores just in-frame clones and leaves some out. The sample includes 70,000 to 90,000 clones, around 94% seen only once; the top ten take around 6.5%. CDR3 size: 16 residues. Losses at the gene ends were 1 base for V and 8 bases for J; bases not matched to a gene: 11. Germline V CDR1 and CDR2: LNHDA, SQIVND (reference sequence). Material for sequencing was blood. The genes are TRBV19 and TRBJ2-1, with TRBD2 matching 7 bases. This sequence was found in a woman between 40 and 50 years old in good health. CDR3 coding DNA: TGTGCCAGTAGTATAGGGCTAGGGAGGGCCGGCGATGAGCAGTTCTTC. As protein: CASSIGLGRAGDEQFF. Full variable domain (remainder filled in from reference TRBV19 and TRBJ2-1): DGGITQSPKYLFRKEGQNVTLSCEQNLNHDAMYWYRQDPGQGLRLIYYSQIVNDFQKGDIAEGYSVSREKKESFPLTVTSAQKNPTAFYLCASSIGLGRAGDEQFFGPGTRLTVL.